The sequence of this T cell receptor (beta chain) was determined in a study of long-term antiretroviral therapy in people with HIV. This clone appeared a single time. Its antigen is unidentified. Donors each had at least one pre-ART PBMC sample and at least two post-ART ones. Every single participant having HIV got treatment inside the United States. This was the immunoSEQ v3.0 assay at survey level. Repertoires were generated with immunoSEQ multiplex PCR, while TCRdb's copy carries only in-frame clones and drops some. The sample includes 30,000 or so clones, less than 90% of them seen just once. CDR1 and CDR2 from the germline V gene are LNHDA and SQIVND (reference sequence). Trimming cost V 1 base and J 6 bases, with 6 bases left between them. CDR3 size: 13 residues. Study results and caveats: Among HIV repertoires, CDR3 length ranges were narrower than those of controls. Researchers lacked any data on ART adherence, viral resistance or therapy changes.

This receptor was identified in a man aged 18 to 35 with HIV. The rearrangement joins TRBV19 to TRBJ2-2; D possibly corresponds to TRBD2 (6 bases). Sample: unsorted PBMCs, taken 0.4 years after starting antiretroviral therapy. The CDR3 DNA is TGTGCCAGTAGTATAGGGGGGGCCGGGGAGCTGTTTTTT. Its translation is CASSIGGAGELFF.